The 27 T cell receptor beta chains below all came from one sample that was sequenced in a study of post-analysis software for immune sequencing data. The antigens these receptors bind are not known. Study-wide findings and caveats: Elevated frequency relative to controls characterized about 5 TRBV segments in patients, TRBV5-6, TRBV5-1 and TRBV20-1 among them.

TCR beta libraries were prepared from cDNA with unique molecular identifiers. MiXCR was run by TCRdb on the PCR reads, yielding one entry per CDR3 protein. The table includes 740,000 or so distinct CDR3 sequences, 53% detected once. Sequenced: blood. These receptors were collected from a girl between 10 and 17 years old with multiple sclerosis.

The CDR3: CSVEGGYGSLGNEQFF. DNA for the CDR3: TGCAGCGTTGAAGGGGGGTACGGGAGCCTCGGGAATGAGCAGTTCTTC. The V and J genes are TRBV29-1 and TRBJ2-1; D perhaps matches TRBD2 (6 bases). Germline V CDR1 and CDR2: SQVTM, ANQGSEA. CDR3 length: 16 residues. V dropped 1 base and J dropped 7 bases, with 20 bases sitting between them.

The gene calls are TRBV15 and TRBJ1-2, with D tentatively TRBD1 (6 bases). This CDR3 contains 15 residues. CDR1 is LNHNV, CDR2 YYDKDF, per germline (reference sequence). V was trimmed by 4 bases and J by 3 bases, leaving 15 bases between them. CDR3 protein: CATSIGQSVDYGYTF. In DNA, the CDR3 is TGTGCCACCAGCATAGGACAGTCTGTAGACTATGGCTACACCTTC.

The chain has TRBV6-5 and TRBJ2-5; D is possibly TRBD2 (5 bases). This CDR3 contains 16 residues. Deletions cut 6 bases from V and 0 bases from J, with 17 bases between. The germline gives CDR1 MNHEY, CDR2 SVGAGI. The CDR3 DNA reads TGTGCCAGCAGCTTAGAGCGGAACCATTACCAAGAGACCCAGTACTTC. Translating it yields CASSLERNHYQETQYF.

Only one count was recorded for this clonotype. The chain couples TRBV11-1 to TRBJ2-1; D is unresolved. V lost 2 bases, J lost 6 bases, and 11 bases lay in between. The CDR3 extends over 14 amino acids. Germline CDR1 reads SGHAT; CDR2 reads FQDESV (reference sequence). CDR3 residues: CASSLPTWVNEQFF. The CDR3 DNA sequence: TGTGCCAGCAGCTTACCTACGTGGGTCAATGAGCAGTTCTTC.

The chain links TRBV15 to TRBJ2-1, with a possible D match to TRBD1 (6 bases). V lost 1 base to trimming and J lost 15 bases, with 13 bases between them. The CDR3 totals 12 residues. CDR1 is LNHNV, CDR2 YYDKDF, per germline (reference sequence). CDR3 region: CATSRGGLGGFF. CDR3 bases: TGTGCCACCAGCAGAGGCGGCCTAGGGGGGTTCTTC.

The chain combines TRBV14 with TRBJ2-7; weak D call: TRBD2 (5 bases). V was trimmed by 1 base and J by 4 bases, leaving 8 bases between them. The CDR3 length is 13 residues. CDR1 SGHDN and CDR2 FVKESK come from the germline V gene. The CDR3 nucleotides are TGTGCCAGCAGCCAAGTAAGAGGGTACGAGCAGTACTTC. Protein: CASSQVRGYEQYF.

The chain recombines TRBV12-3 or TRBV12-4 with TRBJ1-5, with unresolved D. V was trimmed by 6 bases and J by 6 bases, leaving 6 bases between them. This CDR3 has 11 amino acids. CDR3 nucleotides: TGTGCCAGCAGCCTTGCTCAGCCCCAGCATTTT. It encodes CASSLAQPQHF.

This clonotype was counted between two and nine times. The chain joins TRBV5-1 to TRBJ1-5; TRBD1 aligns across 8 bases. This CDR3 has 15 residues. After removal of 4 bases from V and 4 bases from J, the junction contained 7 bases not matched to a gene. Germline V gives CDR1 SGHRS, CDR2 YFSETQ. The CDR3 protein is CASSEGTGLNQPQHF. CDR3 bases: TGCGCCAGCAGCGAAGGGACAGGCTTGAATCAGCCCCAGCATTTT.

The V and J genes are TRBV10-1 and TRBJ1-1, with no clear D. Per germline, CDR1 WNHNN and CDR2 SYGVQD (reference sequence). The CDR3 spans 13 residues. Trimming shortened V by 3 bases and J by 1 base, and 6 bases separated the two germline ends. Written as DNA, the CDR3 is TGCGCCAGCAGTGAAGCAGAGAACACTGAAGCTTTCTTT. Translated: CASSEAENTEAFF.

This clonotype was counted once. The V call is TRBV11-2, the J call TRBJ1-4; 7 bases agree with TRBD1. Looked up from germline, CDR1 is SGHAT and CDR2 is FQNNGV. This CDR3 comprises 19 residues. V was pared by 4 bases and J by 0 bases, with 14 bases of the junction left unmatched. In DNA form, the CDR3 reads TGTGCCAGCAGCTGGAGACAGGGAGGGAGGGGCGCAACTAATGAAAAACTGTTTTTT. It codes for CASSWRQGGRGATNEKLFF. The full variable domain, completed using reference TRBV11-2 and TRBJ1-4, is EAGVAQSPRYKIIEKRQSVAFWCNPISGHATLYWYQQILGQGPKLLIQFQNNGVVDDSQLPKDRFSAERLKGVDSTLKIQPAKLEDSAVYLCASSWRQGGRGATNEKLFFGSGTQLSVL.

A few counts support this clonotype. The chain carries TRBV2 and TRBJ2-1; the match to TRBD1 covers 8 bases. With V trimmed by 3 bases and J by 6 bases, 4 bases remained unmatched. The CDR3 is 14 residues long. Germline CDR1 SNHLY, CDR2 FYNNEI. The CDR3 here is CASSELDRANEQFF. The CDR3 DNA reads TGTGCCAGCAGTGAGTTGGACAGGGCCAATGAGCAGTTCTTC.

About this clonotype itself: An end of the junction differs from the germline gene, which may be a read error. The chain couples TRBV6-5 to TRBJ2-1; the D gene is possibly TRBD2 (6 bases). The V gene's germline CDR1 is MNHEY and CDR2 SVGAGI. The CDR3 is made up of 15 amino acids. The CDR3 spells CASSYSGGFPNGQFF. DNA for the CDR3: TGTGCCAGCAGTTACTCGGGGGGATTCCCCAATGGGCAGTTCTTC.

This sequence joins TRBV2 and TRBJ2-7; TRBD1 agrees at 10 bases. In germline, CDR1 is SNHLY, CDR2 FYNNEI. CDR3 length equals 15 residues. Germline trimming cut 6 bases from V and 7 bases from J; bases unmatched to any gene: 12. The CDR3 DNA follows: TGTGCCAGCAGGCTCATACTCCGGGACAGGGGAGAGCAGTACTTC. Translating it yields CASRLILRDRGEQYF.

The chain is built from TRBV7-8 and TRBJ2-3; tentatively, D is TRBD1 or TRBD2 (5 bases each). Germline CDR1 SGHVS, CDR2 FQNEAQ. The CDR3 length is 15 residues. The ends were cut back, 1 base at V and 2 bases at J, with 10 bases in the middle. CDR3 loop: CASSLEDGTTDTQYF. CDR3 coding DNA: TGTGCCAGCAGCTTAGAAGACGGGACCACAGATACGCAGTATTTT.

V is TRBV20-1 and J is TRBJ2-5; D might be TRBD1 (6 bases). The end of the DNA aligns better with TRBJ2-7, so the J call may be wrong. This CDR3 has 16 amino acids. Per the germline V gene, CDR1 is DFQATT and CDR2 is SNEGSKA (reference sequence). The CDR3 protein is CSARDLKTGRSYEQYF. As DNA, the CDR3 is TGCAGTGCTAGAGATCTAAAGACAGGCCGGTCCTACGAGCAGTACTTC.

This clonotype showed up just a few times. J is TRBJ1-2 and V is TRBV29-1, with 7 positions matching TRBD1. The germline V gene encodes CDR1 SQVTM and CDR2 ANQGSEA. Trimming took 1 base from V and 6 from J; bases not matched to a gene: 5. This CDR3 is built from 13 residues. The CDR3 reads CSVEGGQLDGYTF. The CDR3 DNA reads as TGCAGCGTTGAAGGGGGACAGCTGGATGGCTACACCTTC.

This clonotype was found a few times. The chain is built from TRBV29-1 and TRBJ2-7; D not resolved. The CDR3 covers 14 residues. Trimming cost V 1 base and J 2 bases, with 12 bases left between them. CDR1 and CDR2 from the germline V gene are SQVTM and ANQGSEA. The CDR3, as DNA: TGCAGCGTTGAAGGATCCAACTCCCCCTACGAGCAGTACTTC. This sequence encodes CSVEGSNSPYEQYF.

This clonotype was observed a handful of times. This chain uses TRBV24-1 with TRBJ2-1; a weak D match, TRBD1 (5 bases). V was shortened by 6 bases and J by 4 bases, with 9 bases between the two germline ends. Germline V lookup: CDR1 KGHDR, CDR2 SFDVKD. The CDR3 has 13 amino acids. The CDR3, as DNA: TGTGCCACCAGTCCCCAGGGATACAATGAGCAGTTCTTC. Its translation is CATSPQGYNEQFF.

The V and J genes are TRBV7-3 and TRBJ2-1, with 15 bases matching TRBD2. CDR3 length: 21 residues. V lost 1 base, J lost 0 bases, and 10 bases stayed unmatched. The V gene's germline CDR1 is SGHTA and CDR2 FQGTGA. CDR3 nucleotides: TGTGCCAGCAGCTTAAGGTCGGGACTAGCGGGAGGCCCTATCTCCTACAATGAGCAGTTCTTC. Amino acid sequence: CASSLRSGLAGGPISYNEQFF.

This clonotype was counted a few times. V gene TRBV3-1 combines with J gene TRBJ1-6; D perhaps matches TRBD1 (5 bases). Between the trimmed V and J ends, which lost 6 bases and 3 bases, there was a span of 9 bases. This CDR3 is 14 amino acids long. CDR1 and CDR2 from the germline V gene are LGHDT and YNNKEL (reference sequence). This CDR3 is CASRQGVYNSPLHF. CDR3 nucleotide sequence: TGTGCCAGCAGGCAGGGAGTCTATAATTCACCCCTCCACTTT.

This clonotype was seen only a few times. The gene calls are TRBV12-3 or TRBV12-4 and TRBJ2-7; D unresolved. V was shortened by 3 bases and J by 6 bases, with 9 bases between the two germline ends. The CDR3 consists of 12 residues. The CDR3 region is CASSFASGEQYF. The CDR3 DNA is TGTGCCAGCAGTTTTGCGTCGGGCGAGCAGTACTTC.

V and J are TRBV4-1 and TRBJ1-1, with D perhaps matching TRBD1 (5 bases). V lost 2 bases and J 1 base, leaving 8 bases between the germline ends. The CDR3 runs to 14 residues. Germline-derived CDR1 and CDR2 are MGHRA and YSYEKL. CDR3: CASSQIDRNTEAFF. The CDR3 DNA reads TGCGCCAGCAGCCAAATAGACAGGAACACTGAAGCTTTCTTT.

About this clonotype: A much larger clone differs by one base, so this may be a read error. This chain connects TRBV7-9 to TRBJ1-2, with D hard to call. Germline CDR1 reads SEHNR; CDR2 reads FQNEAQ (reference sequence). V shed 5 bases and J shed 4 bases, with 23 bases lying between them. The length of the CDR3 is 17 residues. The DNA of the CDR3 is TGTGCCAGCAGCCCCCGGATTATGGAGCCCGCTCGCTATGGCTACACCTTC. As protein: CASSPRIMEPARYGYTF.

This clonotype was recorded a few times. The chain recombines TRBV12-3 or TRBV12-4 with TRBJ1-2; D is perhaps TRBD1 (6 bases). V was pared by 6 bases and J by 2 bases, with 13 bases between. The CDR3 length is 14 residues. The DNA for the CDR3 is TGTGCCAGCAGCCCCAGGGGTTCCAACTATGGCTACACCTTC. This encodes CASSPRGSNYGYTF.

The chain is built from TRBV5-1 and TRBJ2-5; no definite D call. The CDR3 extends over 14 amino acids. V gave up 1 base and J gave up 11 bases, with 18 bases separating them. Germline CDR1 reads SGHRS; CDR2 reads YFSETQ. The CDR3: CASSLPASSYGQYF. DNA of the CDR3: TGCGCCAGCAGCTTGCCCGCATCCAGCTACGGGCAGTACTTC.

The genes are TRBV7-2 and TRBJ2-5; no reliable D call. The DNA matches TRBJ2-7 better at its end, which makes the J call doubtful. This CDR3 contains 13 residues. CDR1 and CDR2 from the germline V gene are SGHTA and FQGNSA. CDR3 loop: CASRLNAAYEQYF. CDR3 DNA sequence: TGTGCCAGCAGACTTAATGCCGCATACGAGCAGTACTTC.

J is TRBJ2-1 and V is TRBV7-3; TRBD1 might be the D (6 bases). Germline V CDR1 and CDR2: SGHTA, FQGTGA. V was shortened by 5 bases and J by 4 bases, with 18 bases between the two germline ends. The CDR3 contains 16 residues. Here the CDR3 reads CASSPQSGAAYNEQFF. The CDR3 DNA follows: TGTGCCAGCAGCCCCCAGTCAGGGGCCGCTTACAATGAGCAGTTCTTC.